The source of this TCR beta chain is a study of tumor and adjacent non-tumor tissue in lung cancer. This CDR3 spans 14 amino acids. Three rounds of nested PCR, following a modified ARM-PCR protocol, produced the TCRbeta library. TCRdb recomputed calls from the multiplex PCR reads with MiXCR, one row per CDR3 protein. The repertoire holds 90,000 to 120,000 distinct CDR3 sequences, roughly 60% seen once, with approximately 18% in the top ten. This sample's RNA came from whole unsorted tissue. More than 3 cm separated this lung sample from the edge of the tumor. To note about this clonotype: One junction end disagrees with the germline gene, perhaps due to a read error.

Sample: distant non-tumor lung tissue. V usage is TRBV12-3 or TRBV12-4 and J usage is TRBJ2-1; 7 positions match TRBD2. This sequence was found in a man aged 25 to 40 with non-small cell lung cancer. This chain's CDR3 is CASRRLAADNKQFF. CDR3 coding DNA: TGTGCCAGCAGACGACTAGCAGCCGACAATAAGCAGTTCTTC.